This T cell receptor (beta chain) was retrieved from a study of blood T cell repertoires in COVID-19. Source study methods: Amplification with reference gene primers provided the estimates of nucleated cell counts. Profiled with immunoSEQ multiplex PCR; TCRdb holds only in-frame clones, not every one. Clonal size and the V and J genes are those of that table, whereas D and trimming came from the DNA. The table shows some 320,000 clones, with over 85% occurring only once. In terms of age and location, participants ranged from roughly 18 to 100 years and lived in about two dozen US areas. This TCR was recovered from a man in his sixties who had recovered from COVID-19. The sequenced sample was PBMCs or T cells enriched from blood (not recorded which).

The CDR3 region is CASSGTVGTEAFF. CDR3 bases: TGTGCCAGTAGCGGGACAGTGGGTACTGAAGCTTTCTTT. This chain joins TRBV19 and TRBJ1-1; TRBD1 agrees at 7 bases. V gave up 6 bases and J gave up 5 bases; unmatched junction bases: 6. Germline V lookup: CDR1 LNHDA, CDR2 SQIVND (reference sequence). The CDR3 spans 13 residues.